A single sample is the source of the 8 T cell receptor beta chains below, sequenced in a study of blood T cell repertoires in COVID-19. Profiling relied on immunoSEQ multiplex PCR, and the TCRdb table lists in-frame clones only, not all of them. The table has under 200,000 clones, 70% to 90% seen once. Sequences were obtained from peripheral blood. The receptors shown here come from a man in his fifties or sixties with active or convalescent COVID-19.

Only one count was recorded for this clone. The chain uses TRBV12-3 or TRBV12-4 and TRBJ1-2; D is uncertain. V shed 2 bases and J shed 8 bases, with 3 bases lying between them. The CDR3 is 10 amino acids. The CDR3, as DNA: TGTGCCAGCAGTTTAATAGGCTACACCTTC. This sequence encodes CASSLIGYTF.

This clone appeared once. The genes are TRBV5-1 and TRBJ2-1, with TRBD2 identical over 10 bases. The CDR3 runs to 15 residues. Germline V gene lookup returns CDR1 SGHRS and CDR2 YFSETQ. V trimming: 5 bases; J trimming: 8 bases; junction bases outside the gene matches: 10. This chain's CDR3 is CASSYEGTSAYEQFF. CDR3 bases: TGCGCCAGCAGTTACGAGGGGACTAGCGCTTATGAGCAGTTCTTC. Filled out from reference TRBV5-1 and TRBJ2-1, the complete variable domain reads KAGVTQTPRYLIKTRGQQVTLSCSPISGHRSVSWYQQTPGQGLQFLFEYFSETQRNKGNFPGRFSGRQFSNSRSEMNVSTLELGDSALYLCASSYEGTSAYEQFFGPGTRLTVL.

This sequence joins TRBV7-9 and TRBJ1-1; D is unclear. CDR1 and CDR2 (germline): SEHNR, FQNEAQ (reference sequence). The CDR3 is made up of 15 amino acids. Trimming took off 1 base at V and 3 bases at J, with 12 bases between the two ends. CDR3 protein: CASSLGSGLDTEAFF. For the CDR3, the DNA is TGTGCCAGCAGCTTAGGGAGCGGATTGGACACTGAAGCTTTCTTT.

Only one count was recorded for this clone. This chain links TRBV6-5 with TRBJ1-6; unclear D gene. The CDR3 contains 16 residues. CDR1 and CDR2 (germline): MNHEY, SVGAGI. The V end lost 4 bases, the J end lost 8 bases, and 18 bases lay between the germline ends. CDR3 DNA sequence: TGTGCCAGCAGTTCCCCCCTGGGCCGTTTGGATTCACCCCTCCACTTT. Its protein is CASSSPLGRLDSPLHF.

CDR3 coding DNA: TGTGCCAGCTCTCCTAGGACTCCACAAGATGGCTACACCTTC. Translating it yields CASSPRTPQDGYTF. This chain links TRBV18 with TRBJ1-2, with D unclear. Trimming took 6 bases from V and 6 from J, leaving 17 bases between them. Germline CDR1 and CDR2: KGHSH and LQKENI. CDR3 size: 14 residues.

The V gene is TRBV28, the J gene TRBJ1-5; the D is unclear. V lost 0 bases and J lost 0, with 9 bases in between. This CDR3 comprises 16 residues. CDR1 is MDHEN and CDR2 is SYDVKM in the germline V gene. CDR3 sequence: CASSLWTPYSNQPQHF. The CDR3 DNA reads TGTGCCAGCAGTTTATGGACACCGTATAGCAATCAGCCCCAGCATTTT.

The chain employs TRBV9 and TRBJ2-5; 15 nucleotides agree with TRBD2. Unmatched junction bases numbered 6, after V lost 5 bases and J lost 4 bases. In germline, CDR1 is SGDLS, CDR2 YYNGEE. The CDR3 has 16 residues. The CDR3 protein is CASSGTSGGNRETQYF. The CDR3 coding sequence is TGTGCCAGCAGTGGGACTAGCGGGGGGAACCGAGAGACCCAGTACTTC.

The chain recombines TRBV6-2 or TRBV6-3 with TRBJ1-1; D not certain. This CDR3 is built from 14 residues. The germline V and J ends were trimmed by 2 bases and 4 bases, with 11 bases remaining between them. Germline V lookup: CDR1 MNHEY, CDR2 SVGEGT. In DNA, the CDR3 is TGTGCCAGCAGTTACCAGGATTTAGGCACTGAAGCTTTCTTT. This sequence encodes CASSYQDLGTEAFF.